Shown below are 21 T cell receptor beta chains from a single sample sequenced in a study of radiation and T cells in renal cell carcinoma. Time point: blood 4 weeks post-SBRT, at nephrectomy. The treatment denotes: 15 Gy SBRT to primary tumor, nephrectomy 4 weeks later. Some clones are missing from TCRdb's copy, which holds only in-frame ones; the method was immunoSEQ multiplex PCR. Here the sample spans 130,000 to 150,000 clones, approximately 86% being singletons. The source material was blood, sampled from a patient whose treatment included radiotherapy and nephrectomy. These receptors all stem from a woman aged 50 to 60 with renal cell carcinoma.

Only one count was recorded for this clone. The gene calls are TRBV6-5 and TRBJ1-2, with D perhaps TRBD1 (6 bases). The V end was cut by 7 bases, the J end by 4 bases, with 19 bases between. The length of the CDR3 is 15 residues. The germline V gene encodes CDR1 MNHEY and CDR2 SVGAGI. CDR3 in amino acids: CASTVTITGFYGYTF. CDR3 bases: TGTGCCAGCACCGTTACGATAACAGGGTTCTATGGCTACACCTTC.

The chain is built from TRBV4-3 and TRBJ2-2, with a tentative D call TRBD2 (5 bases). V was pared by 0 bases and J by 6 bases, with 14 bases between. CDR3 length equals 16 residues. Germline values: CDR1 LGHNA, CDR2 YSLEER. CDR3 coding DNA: TGCGCCAGCAGCCAAGACTCGACCGCCGGGGCCGGGGAGCTGTTTTTT. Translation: CASSQDSTAGAGELFF.

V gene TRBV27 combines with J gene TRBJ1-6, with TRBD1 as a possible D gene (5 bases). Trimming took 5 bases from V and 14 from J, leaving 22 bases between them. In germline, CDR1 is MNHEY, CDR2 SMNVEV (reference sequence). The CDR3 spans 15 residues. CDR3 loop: CASSLRDGTYSTLHF. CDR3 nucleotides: TGTGCCAGCAGTCTACGGGACGGGACCTATTCGACCCTCCACTTT.

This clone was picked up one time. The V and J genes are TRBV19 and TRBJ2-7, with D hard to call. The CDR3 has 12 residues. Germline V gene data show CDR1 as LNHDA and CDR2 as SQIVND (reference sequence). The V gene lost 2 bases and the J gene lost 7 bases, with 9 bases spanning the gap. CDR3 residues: CASSILFGEQYF. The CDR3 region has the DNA TGTGCCAGTAGTATACTGTTCGGGGAGCAGTACTTC.

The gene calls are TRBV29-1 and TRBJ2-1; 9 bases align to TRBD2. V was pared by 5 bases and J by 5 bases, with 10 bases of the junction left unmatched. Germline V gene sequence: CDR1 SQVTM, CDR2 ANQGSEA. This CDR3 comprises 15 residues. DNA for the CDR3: TGCAGCGTTCAGGGAGCGGGGGGAAAAAACAATGAGCAGTTCTTC. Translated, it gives CSVQGAGGKNNEQFF.

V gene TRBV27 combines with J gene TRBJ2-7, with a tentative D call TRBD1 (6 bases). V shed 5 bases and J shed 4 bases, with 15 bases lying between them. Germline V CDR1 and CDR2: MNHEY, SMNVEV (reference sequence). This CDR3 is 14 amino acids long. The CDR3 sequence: CASSAGTNDYEQYF. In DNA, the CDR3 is TGTGCCAGCAGTGCCGGGACAAACGATTACGAGCAGTACTTC.

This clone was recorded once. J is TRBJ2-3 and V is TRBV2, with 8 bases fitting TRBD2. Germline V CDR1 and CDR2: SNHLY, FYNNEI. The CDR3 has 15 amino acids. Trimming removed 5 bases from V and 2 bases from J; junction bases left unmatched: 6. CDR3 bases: TGTGCCAGCAGTCCTGGACTAGCACCCACAGATACGCAGTATTTT. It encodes CASSPGLAPTDTQYF. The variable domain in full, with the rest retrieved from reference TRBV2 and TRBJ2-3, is EPEVTQTPSHQVTQMGQEVILRCVPISNHLYFYWYRQILGQKVEFLVSFYNNEISEKSEIFDDQFSVERPDGSNFTLKIRSTKLEDSAMYFCASSPGLAPTDTQYFGPGTRLTVL.

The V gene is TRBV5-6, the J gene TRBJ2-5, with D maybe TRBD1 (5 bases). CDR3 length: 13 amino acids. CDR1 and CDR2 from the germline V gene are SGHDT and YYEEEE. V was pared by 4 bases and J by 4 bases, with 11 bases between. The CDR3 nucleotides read TGTGCCAGCAGCATGCGTAGGGGAGAGACCCAGTACTTC. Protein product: CASSMRRGETQYF.

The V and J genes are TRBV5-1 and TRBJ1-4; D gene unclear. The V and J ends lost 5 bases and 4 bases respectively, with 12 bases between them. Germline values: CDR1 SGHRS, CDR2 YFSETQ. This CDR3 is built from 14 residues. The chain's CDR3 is CASRSPGVNEKLFF. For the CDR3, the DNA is TGCGCCAGCAGATCGCCCGGGGTTAATGAAAAACTGTTTTTT.

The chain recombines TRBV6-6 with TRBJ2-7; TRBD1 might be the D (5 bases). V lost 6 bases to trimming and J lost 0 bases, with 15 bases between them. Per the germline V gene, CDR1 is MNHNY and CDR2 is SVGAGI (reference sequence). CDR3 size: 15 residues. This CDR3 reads CASRRQGSLSYEQYF. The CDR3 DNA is TGTGCCAGCAGACGGCAGGGCTCACTCTCCTACGAGCAGTACTTC.

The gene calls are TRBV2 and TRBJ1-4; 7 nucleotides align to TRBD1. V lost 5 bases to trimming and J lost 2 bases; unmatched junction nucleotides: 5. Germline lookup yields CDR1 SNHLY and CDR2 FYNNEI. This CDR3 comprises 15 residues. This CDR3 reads CASSRGQATNEKLFF. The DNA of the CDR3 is TGTGCCAGCAGTCGAGGACAGGCCACTAATGAAAAACTGTTTTTT. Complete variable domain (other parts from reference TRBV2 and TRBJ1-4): EPEVTQTPSHQVTQMGQEVILRCVPISNHLYFYWYRQILGQKVEFLVSFYNNEISEKSEIFDDQFSVERPDGSNFTLKIRSTKLEDSAMYFCASSRGQATNEKLFFGSGTQLSVL.

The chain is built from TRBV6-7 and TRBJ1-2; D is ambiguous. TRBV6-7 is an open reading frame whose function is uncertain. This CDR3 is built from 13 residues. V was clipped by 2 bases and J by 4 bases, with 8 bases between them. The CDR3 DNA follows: TGTGCCAGCAGTTACGGGCGGACCTATGGCTACACCTTC. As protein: CASSYGRTYGYTF.

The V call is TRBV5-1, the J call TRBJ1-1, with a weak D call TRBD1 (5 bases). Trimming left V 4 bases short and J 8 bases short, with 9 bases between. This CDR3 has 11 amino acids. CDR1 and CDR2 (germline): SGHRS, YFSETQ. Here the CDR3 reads CASSGEGEAFF. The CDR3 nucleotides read TGCGCCAGCAGCGGGGAGGGGGAAGCTTTCTTT.

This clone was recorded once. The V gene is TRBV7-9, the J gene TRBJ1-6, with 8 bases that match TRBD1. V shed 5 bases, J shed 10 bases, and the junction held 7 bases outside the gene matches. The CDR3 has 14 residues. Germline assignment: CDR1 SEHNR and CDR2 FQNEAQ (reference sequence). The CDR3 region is CASSPGQGYSPLHF. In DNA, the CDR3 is TGTGCCAGCAGCCCAGGACAGGGTTACTCACCCCTCCACTTT.

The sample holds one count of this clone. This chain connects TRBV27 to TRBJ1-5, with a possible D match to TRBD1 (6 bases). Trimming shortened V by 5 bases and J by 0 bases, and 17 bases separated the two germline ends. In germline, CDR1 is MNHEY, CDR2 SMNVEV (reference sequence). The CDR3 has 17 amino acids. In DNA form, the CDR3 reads TGTGCCAGCAGTGCTTACTTTGGACAGTTTAGCAATCAGCCCCAGCATTTT. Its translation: CASSAYFGQFSNQPQHF.

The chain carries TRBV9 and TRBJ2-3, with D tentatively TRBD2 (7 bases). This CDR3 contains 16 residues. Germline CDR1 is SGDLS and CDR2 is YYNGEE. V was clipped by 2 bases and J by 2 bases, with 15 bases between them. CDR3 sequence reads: CASSVGGRIFTDTQYF. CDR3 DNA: TGTGCCAGCAGCGTCGGGGGGCGAATTTTCACAGATACGCAGTATTTT.

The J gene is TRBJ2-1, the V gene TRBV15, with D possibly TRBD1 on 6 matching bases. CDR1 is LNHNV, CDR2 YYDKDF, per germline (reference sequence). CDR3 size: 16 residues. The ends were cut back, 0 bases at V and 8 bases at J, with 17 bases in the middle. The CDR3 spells CATSRDLSGTGHEQFF. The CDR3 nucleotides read TGTGCCACCAGCAGAGATCTGTCAGGTACAGGGCATGAGCAGTTCTTC.

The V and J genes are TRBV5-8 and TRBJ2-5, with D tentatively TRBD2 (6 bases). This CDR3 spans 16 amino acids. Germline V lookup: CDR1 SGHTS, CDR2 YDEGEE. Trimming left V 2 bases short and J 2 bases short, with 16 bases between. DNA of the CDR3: TGTGCCAGCAGCTTCCCGGGTAGCGGATCTCAAGAGACCCAGTACTTC. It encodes CASSFPGSGSQETQYF.

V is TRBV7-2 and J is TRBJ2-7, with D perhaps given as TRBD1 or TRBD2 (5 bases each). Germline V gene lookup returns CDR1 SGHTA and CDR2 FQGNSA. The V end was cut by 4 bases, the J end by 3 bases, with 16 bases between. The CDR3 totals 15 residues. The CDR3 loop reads CASSSGPGPFYEQYF. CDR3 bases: TGTGCCAGCAGCTCGGGACCGGGACCTTTCTACGAGCAGTACTTC.

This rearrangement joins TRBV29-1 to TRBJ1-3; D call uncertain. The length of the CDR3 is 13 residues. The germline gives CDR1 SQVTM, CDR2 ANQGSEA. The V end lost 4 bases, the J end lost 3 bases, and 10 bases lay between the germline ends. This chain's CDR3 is CSVVDSGGNTIYF. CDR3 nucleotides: TGCAGCGTTGTTGACTCGGGTGGAAACACCATATATTTT. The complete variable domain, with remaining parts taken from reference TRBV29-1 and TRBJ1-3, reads SAVISQKPSRDICQRGTSLTIQCQVDSQVTMMFWYRQQPGQSLTLIATANQGSEATYESGFVIDKFPISRPNLTFSTLTVSNMSPEDSSIYLCSVVDSGGNTIYFGEGSWLTVV.

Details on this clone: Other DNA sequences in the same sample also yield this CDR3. DNA of the CDR3: TGTGCCAGCAGCTTAGGCGGGCAAGAGACCCAGTACTTC. Translation gives CASSLGGQETQYF. The rearrangement links TRBV7-2 to TRBJ2-5, with D possibly being TRBD2 (5 bases). This CDR3 contains 13 residues. V lost 1 base and J lost 2, with 5 bases in between. Germline V gene data show CDR1 as SGHTA and CDR2 as FQGNSA.